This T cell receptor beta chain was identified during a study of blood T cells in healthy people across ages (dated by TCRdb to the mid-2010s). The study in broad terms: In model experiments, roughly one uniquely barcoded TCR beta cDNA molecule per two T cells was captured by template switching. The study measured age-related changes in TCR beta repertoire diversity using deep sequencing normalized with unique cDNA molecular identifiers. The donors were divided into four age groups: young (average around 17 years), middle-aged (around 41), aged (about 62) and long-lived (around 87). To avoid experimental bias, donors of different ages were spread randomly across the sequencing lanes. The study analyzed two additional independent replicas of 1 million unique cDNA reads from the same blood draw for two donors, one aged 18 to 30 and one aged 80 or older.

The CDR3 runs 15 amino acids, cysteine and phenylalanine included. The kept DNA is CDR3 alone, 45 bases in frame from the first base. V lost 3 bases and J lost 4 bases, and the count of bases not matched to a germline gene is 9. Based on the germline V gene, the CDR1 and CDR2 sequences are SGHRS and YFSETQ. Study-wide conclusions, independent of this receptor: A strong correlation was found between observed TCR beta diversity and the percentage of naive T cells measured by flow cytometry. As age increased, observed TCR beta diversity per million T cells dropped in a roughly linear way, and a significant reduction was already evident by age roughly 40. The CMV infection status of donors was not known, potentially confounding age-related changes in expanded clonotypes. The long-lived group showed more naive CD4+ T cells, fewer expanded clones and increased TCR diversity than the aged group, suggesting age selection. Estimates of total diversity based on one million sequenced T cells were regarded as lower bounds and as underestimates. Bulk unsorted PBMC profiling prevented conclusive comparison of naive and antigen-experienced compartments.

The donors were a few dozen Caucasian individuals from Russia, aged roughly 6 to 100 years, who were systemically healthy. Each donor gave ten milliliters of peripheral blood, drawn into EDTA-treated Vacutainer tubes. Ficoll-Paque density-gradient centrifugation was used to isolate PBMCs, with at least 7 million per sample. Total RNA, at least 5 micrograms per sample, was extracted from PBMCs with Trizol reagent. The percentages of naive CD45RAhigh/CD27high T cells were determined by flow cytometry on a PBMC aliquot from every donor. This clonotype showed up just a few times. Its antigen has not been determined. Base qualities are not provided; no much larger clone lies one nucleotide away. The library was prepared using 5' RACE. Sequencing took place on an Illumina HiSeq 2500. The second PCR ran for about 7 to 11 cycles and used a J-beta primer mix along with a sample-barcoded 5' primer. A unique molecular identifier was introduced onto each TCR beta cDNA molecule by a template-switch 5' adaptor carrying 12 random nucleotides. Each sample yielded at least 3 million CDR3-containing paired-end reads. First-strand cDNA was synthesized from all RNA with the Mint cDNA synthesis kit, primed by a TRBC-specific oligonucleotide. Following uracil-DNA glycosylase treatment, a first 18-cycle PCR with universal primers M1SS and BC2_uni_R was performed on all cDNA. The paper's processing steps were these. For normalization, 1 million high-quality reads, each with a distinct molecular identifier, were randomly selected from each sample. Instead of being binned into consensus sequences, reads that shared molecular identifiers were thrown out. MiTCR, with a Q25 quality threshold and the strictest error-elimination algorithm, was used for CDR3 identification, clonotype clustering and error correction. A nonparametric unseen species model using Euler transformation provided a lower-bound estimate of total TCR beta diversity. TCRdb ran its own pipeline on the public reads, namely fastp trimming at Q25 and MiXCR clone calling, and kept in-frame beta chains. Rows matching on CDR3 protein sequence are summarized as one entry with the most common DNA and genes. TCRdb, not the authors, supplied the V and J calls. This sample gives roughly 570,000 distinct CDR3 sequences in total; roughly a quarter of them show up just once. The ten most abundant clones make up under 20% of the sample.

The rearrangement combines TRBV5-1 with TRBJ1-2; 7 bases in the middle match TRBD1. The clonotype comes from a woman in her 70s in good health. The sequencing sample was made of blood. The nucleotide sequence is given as TGCGCCAGCAGCTGGACAGGTCCGGGTGGCTATGGCTACACCTTC. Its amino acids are CASSWTGPGGYGYTF.